These 30 T cell receptor beta chains were sequenced from one sample in a study of blood T cell repertoires in COVID-19. Data came from immunoSEQ multiplex PCR; TCRdb stores just in-frame clones and leaves some out. The repertoire includes some 70,000 clones, 80% to 90% of them detected once, and 5.5% to 8% sits in the top ten. Sequences were obtained from peripheral blood. These receptors were taken from a man aged 50 to 60 with active COVID-19.

This clone was counted once. Here the CDR3 omits its conserved ending phenylalanine or tryptophan, so a read error is the likely source. CDR3 in DNA: TGTGCCAGCAGCGTAGACGGGTACTCCTACGAGCAGTACCTC. Translating gives CASSVDGYSYEQYL. The V call is TRBV9, the J call TRBJ2-7; no firm D call. Germline values: CDR1 SGDLS, CDR2 YYNGEE. The CDR3 totals 14 residues. V was clipped by 0 bases and J by 0 bases, with 7 bases between them.

The chain employs TRBV2 and TRBJ2-5, with D uncertain. This CDR3 has 12 amino acids. V lost 3 bases, J lost 12 bases, and 14 bases lay in between. Germline CDR1 is SNHLY and CDR2 is FYNNEI. The CDR3 is CASSESLTTEYF. Written as DNA, the CDR3 is TGTGCCAGCAGTGAGTCGTTAACAACAGAGTACTTC. The variable domain in full, completed from reference TRBV2 and TRBJ2-5, reads EPEVTQTPSHQVTQMGQEVILRCVPISNHLYFYWYRQILGQKVEFLVSFYNNEISEKSEIFDDQFSVERPDGSNFTLKIRSTKLEDSAMYFCASSESLTTEYFGPGTRLLVL.

The gene calls are TRBV6-5 and TRBJ1-2; no reliable D call. Germline CDR1 reads MNHEY; CDR2 reads SVGAGI. This CDR3 has 14 amino acids. Trimming took off 2 bases at V and 6 bases at J, with 13 bases between the two ends. This CDR3 reads CASSYDQAFNGYTF. The CDR3 nucleotides are TGTGCCAGCAGTTACGACCAGGCCTTTAATGGCTACACCTTC.

The chain uses TRBV5-4 and TRBJ2-7; D is undetermined. The CDR3 runs 12 residues. CDR1 is SGHNT and CDR2 is YYREEE in the germline V gene (reference sequence). V was shortened by 2 bases and J by 7 bases, with 10 bases between the two germline ends. The CDR3 spells CASSLGSEEQYF. CDR3 coding DNA: TGTGCCAGCAGCTTAGGCAGCGAAGAGCAGTACTTC.

This clone was recorded only once. The chain couples TRBV28 to TRBJ2-7; 12 nucleotides agree with TRBD1. J was trimmed by 7 bases and V by 1 base; bases with no gene match: 8. CDR1 is MDHEN, CDR2 SYDVKM, per germline. This CDR3 has 16 amino acids. The CDR3 here is CASSLSPGQGAREQYF. In DNA form, the CDR3 reads TGTGCCAGCAGTTTATCCCCGGGACAGGGGGCACGAGAGCAGTACTTC.

The chain uses TRBV25-1 and TRBJ1-1; D might be TRBD1 (5 bases). V gave up 10 bases and J gave up 5 bases, with 11 bases separating them. Looked up from germline, CDR1 is MGHDK and CDR2 is SYGVNS. The CDR3 contains 11 residues. The CDR3 is CATSGGTEAFF. The DNA of the CDR3 is TGTGCCACCTCGGGGGGGACTGAAGCTTTCTTT.

The chain recombines TRBV7-2 with TRBJ1-4; D is possibly TRBD1 (6 bases). V was clipped by 2 bases and J by 4 bases, with 11 bases between them. This CDR3 region has 15 residues. The germline gives CDR1 SGHTA, CDR2 FQGNSA. CDR3 protein: CASSLSGQSNEKLFF. In DNA form, the CDR3 reads TGTGCCAGCAGCTTATCAGGACAGAGTAATGAAAAACTGTTTTTT.

The chain combines TRBV6-5 with TRBJ1-2, with D unclear. The germline V gene has CDR1 MNHEY and CDR2 SVGAGI. The CDR3 is 13 residues long. V was clipped by 6 bases and J by 1 base, with 9 bases between them. CDR3: CASRPTNNYGYTF. The CDR3 DNA is TGTGCCAGCAGGCCCACTAATAACTATGGCTACACCTTC.

The chain uses TRBV2 and TRBJ2-7; weak D call: TRBD2 (6 bases). The CDR3 totals 14 residues. Germline loops: CDR1 SNHLY, CDR2 FYNNEI. Trimming removed 0 bases from V and 6 bases from J, with 12 bases in between. CDR3 coding DNA: TGTGCCAGCAGTGAAGCGCTAGCGTGGGCCGAGCAGTACTTC. Translated: CASSEALAWAEQYF.

This sequence joins TRBV6-2 or TRBV6-3 and TRBJ1-5; no clear D gene. CDR1 is MNHEY, CDR2 SVGEGT, per germline. V was clipped by 2 bases and J by 6 bases, with 11 bases between them. There are 14 residues in the CDR3. The CDR3 sequence: CASSYSGVAQPQHF. CDR3 DNA: TGTGCCAGCAGTTACAGCGGGGTGGCTCAGCCCCAGCATTTT.

The chain uses TRBV6-6 and TRBJ1-5; D remains ambiguous. V lost 2 bases and J lost 0, with 11 bases in between. This CDR3 comprises 16 residues. Per germline, CDR1 MNHNY and CDR2 SVGAGI (reference sequence). This CDR3 is CASSYEAGFSNQPQHF. In DNA form, the CDR3 reads TGTGCCAGCAGTTACGAGGCCGGTTTTAGCAATCAGCCCCAGCATTTT.

This clone was observed a single time. The chain combines TRBV19 with TRBJ2-1; 7 bases are a match to TRBD2. Germline CDR1 reads LNHDA; CDR2 reads SQIVND (reference sequence). The CDR3 has 15 residues. With 2 bases clipped from V and 4 bases from J, the junction kept 5 bases outside the gene matches. DNA of the CDR3: TGTGCCAGTAGTATACGGCTAGCGGATTACAATGAGCAGTTCTTC. It codes for CASSIRLADYNEQFF.

The J gene is TRBJ1-3, the V gene TRBV6-2 or TRBV6-3; TRBD1 is a possible D gene (5 bases). The CDR3 runs 15 residues. Germline-derived CDR1 and CDR2 are MNHEY and SVGEGT. V lost 0 bases and J lost 7, with 13 bases in between. The CDR3 loop reads CASSYSGGRRNTIYF. Here the CDR3 DNA reads TGTGCCAGCAGTTACTCCGGGGGACGTCGGAACACCATATATTTT.

This clone was seen more than once but under ten times. This chain uses TRBV4-3 with TRBJ1-1, with TRBD1 matching over 10 bases. CDR1 is LGHNA and CDR2 is YSLEER in the germline V gene. This CDR3 has 17 amino acids. V trimming: 4 bases; J trimming: 3 bases; junction bases outside the gene matches: 11. CDR3 sequence reads: CASSPAGGGTGDTEAFF. The CDR3 region has the DNA TGCGCCAGCAGCCCCGCTGGGGGAGGGACAGGGGACACTGAAGCTTTCTTT.

This clone was found a few times. The chain combines TRBV11-2 with TRBJ1-2; the match to TRBD1 covers 7 bases. Germline V CDR1 and CDR2: SGHAT, FQNNGV. This CDR3 spans 15 amino acids. V trimming: 5 bases; J trimming: 4 bases; junction bases outside the gene matches: 10. The CDR3 DNA sequence: TGTGCCAGCAGCCCCCAGGGGGGAATGATCTATGGCTACACCTTC. It encodes CASSPQGGMIYGYTF.

V is TRBV4-3 and J is TRBJ2-1; 8 nucleotides line up with TRBD2. The ends lost 2 bases at V and 4 bases at J; junction bases unmatched: 7. Germline CDR1 is LGHNA and CDR2 is YSLEER. The CDR3 totals 16 residues. CDR3 amino acids: CASSQTGTRGYNEQFF. The DNA for the CDR3 is TGCGCCAGCAGCCAAACCGGGACTAGGGGTTACAATGAGCAGTTCTTC.

DNA for the CDR3: TGCGCCAGCAGCTCCTATACGGACACCGGGGAGCTGTTTTTT. Amino acids: CASSSYTDTGELFF. The V call is TRBV5-1, the J call TRBJ2-2; the D is unclear. CDR1 and CDR2 from the germline V gene are SGHRS and YFSETQ. The V end was cut by 3 bases, the J end by 3 bases, with 9 bases between. This CDR3 is 14 amino acids long.

The chain recombines TRBV19 with TRBJ2-1; TRBD2 agrees at 7 bases. The CDR3 loop spans 17 amino acids. The J segment lost 0 bases and the V segment lost 3 bases, leaving 8 bases of the junction unmatched. Germline values: CDR1 LNHDA, CDR2 SQIVND (reference sequence). CDR3 loop: CASSIVEAGSSYNEQFF. The CDR3 region has the DNA TGTGCCAGTAGTATTGTGGAAGCGGGGAGCTCCTACAATGAGCAGTTCTTC.

The chain links TRBV19 to TRBJ2-5; D might be TRBD2 (7 bases). The V end was cut by 6 bases, the J end by 1 base, with 15 bases between. The CDR3 has 15 residues. The germline CDR1 and CDR2 sequences are LNHDA and SQIVND (reference sequence). CDR3 protein: CASRPIGGVQETQYF. For the CDR3, the DNA is TGTGCCAGTAGACCCATAGGGGGGGTCCAAGAGACCCAGTACTTC.

The genes are TRBV25-1 and TRBJ1-2, with a weak D call TRBD1 (5 bases). The V end was cut by 2 bases, the J end by 8 bases, with 12 bases between. This CDR3 is built from 13 residues. Germline CDR1 reads MGHDK; CDR2 reads SYGVNS. CDR3 coding DNA: TGTGCCAGCAGTGAAGATCACAGGTGGGGCTACACCTTC. Protein product: CASSEDHRWGYTF.

The rearrangement uses TRBV5-1 and TRBJ1-1; D ambiguous. The germline V gene has CDR1 SGHRS and CDR2 YFSETQ. The CDR3 loop spans 16 amino acids. The V and J ends lost 3 bases and 4 bases respectively, with 19 bases between them. CDR3 amino acids: CASSSESIDLSTEAFF. The CDR3, as DNA: TGCGCCAGCAGCTCGGAAAGTATTGACTTGAGCACTGAAGCTTTCTTT.

This clone was detected only a few times. J is TRBJ1-5 and V is TRBV6-5; 8 bases match TRBD1. The CDR3 has 15 amino acids. The junction had 5 bases not matched to a gene; V was cut back by 5 bases and J by 2 bases. Germline CDR1 and CDR2: MNHEY and SVGAGI. The CDR3 sequence is CASSPDRGGNQPQHF. The CDR3 bases are TGTGCCAGCAGTCCAGACAGGGGAGGCAATCAGCCCCAGCATTTT.

The J gene is TRBJ2-1, the V gene TRBV14; the match to TRBD1 covers 9 bases. From germline, CDR1 is SGHDN and CDR2 FVKESK. V shed 3 bases and J 7 bases; nucleotides not matched to a gene: 13. The CDR3 totals 17 residues. CDR3 loop: CASSHVPGTGKINEQFF. CDR3 DNA: TGTGCCAGCAGCCATGTCCCCGGGACAGGGAAAATAAATGAGCAGTTCTTC.

This chain uses TRBV5-1 with TRBJ2-3, with D maybe TRBD1 (6 bases). Germline V gene data show CDR1 as SGHRS and CDR2 as YFSETQ. V shed 0 bases and J shed 1 base, with 12 bases lying between them. This CDR3 comprises 16 residues. The CDR3 loop is CASSLVLQGRTDTQYF. DNA for the CDR3: TGCGCCAGCAGCTTGGTCTTACAGGGCCGCACAGATACGCAGTATTTT.

The genes are TRBV30 and TRBJ2-5, with D perhaps matching TRBD1 (5 bases). The CDR3 length is 13 residues. Trimming left V 3 bases short and J 2 bases short, with 10 bases between. Looked up from germline, CDR1 is GTSNPN and CDR2 is SVGIG (reference sequence). CDR3 coding DNA: TGTGCCTGGAGCTTGGGGCAGCAAGAGACCCAGTACTTC. Its protein is CAWSLGQQETQYF.

The chain uses TRBV5-1 and TRBJ1-1; 10 bases are shared with TRBD1. CDR3 size: 14 residues. Germline values: CDR1 SGHRS, CDR2 YFSETQ. Trimming took 0 bases from V and 8 from J; bases not matched to a gene: 4. The CDR3 here is CASSLAPGQGEAFF. The CDR3 DNA follows: TGCGCCAGCAGCTTGGCACCGGGACAGGGGGAAGCTTTCTTT.

CDR3 sequence: CAISEFGGSEQYF. CDR3 DNA: TGTGCCATCAGTGAGTTCGGGGGTAGCGAGCAGTACTTC. The genes are TRBV10-3 and TRBJ2-7; TRBD2 might be the D (6 bases). The CDR3 loop spans 13 amino acids. Between the trimmed V and J ends, which lost 1 base and 6 bases, there was a span of 10 bases. Germline V gives CDR1 ENHRY, CDR2 SYGVKD.

This sequence joins TRBV21-1 and TRBJ2-1; the table gives TRBD1 as D, unverified against the DNA. TRBV21-1 is listed as a pseudogene. The CDR3 is made up of 15 amino acids. The CDR3 spells CASSKGGQGEREQFF. The CDR3, as DNA: TGTGCCAGCAGCAAAGGGGGACAGGGAGAAAGGGAGCAGTTCTTC.

V usage is TRBV2 and J usage is TRBJ2-3, with a weak D call TRBD1 (6 bases). V lost 6 bases and J lost 1, with 14 bases in between. The CDR3 loop spans 15 amino acids. Germline V CDR1 and CDR2: SNHLY, FYNNEI. CDR3 coding DNA: TGTGCCAGCAGGGGCAGGGGCTGGGGCACAGATACGCAGTATTTT. Translating it yields CASRGRGWGTDTQYF.

V is TRBV28 and J is TRBJ2-7; 8 bases are shared with TRBD1. The trim removed 4 bases at V and 3 bases at J, leaving 14 bases unmatched. The CDR3 totals 17 residues. From germline, CDR1 is MDHEN and CDR2 SYDVKM. The CDR3 loop reads CASSSPTGTGSFYEQYF. CDR3 nucleotide sequence: TGTGCCAGCAGTTCCCCAACCGGGACAGGAAGCTTCTACGAGCAGTACTTC.